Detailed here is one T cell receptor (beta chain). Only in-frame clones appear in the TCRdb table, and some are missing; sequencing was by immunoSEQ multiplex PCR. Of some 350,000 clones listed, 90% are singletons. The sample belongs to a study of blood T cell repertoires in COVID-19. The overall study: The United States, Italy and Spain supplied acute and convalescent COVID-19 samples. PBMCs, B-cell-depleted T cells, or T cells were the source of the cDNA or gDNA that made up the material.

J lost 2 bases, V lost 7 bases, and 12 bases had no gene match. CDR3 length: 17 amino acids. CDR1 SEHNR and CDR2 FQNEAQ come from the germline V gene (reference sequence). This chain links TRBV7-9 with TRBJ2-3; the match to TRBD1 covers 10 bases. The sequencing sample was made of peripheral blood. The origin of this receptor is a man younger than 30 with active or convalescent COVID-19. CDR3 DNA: TGTGCCAGCATCACGACAGGGGGCCGACTTTTCACAGATACGCAGTATTTT. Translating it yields CASITTGGRLFTDTQYF.